This T cell receptor (beta chain) was sequenced for a study of identical twins. The study's findings and limits: Models underpredicted monozygotic twin sharing of out-of-frame TCR alpha. For cord blood, abundant beta clonotypes had fewer insertions, unlike memory repertoires, which showed none.

Unique molecular identifiers were present on the cDNA, and a universal primer site came from template switching. TCRdb ran MiXCR on the 5' RACE reads and lists one entry per CDR3 protein. The data hold 420,000 or so distinct CDR3 sequences, with 18% observed a single time. This CDR3 spans 15 amino acids. CDR1 and CDR2 from the germline V gene are MDHEN and SYDVKM. The V gene lost 0 bases and the J gene lost 4 bases, with 9 bases spanning the gap. This clonotype showed up many times. The antigen remains unidentified. The clonotype comes from a man aged 50 to 60 in good health. The chain carries TRBV28 and TRBJ1-4; a weak D match, TRBD1 (6 bases). The sequenced material came from naive T cells sorted from blood. The CDR3, as DNA: TGTGCCAGCAGTTTATGGGGGACAATTAATGAAAAACTGTTTTTT. Translating gives CASSLWGTINEKLFF.